This T cell receptor (beta chain) originates from a study of PD-L1 blockade in urothelial cancer. Study as a whole: Patients had received 0 to 3 prior chemotherapy regimens.

Clones were sequenced by immunoSEQ multiplex PCR, and TCRdb holds only the in-frame ones, with some missing. The sample contains roughly 43,000 clones, 80% of which appear only once. The germline V gene encodes CDR1 SGHAT and CDR2 FQDESV (reference sequence). Losses at the gene ends were 11 bases for V and 4 bases for J; bases not matched to a gene: 10. This CDR3 contains 15 residues. Time point denoted: pretreatment peripheral blood. The origin of this receptor is a man aged 55 to 69 with urothelial cancer. The V and J genes are TRBV11-1 and TRBJ2-1, with 11 bases aligning to TRBD1. The material was PBMCs, obtained around atezolizumab (anti-PD-L1) treatment. The CDR3 loop is CAASGGTGGYNEQFF. CDR3 DNA: TGTGCCGCCTCGGGCGGGACAGGGGGGTACAATGAGCAGTTCTTC.